This T cell receptor (beta chain) was profiled in a study of molecular identifiers for immune sequencing clone quantification. Study-wide results and caveats: Jurkat TCR RNA spiked in from one cell (amid some 1.1 million naive cells) was reportedly detectable.

Preparation of naive CD8 libraries involved about 17,000 to 1,100,000 sorted cells and 10%, 30% or 50% RNA. TCRdb reanalysed the PCR reads using MiXCR and keeps one entry per CDR3 protein. The table lists roughly 320,000 distinct CDR3 sequences, 24% of them singletons. With regard to this clonotype: Antigen unknown. A much bigger clone sits one base away, suggesting this may be a read error.

The CDR3 is 15 amino acids. Germline V gives CDR1 MGHRA, CDR2 YSYEKL. The sample was naive CD8+ T cells from blood, with Jurkat cell RNA spiked in. The subset denotes: FACS-sorted CD8+CD4-CCR7+CD45RA+ naive T cells. The receptor was isolated from a human donor in good health. Some libraries in this study had Jurkat cell RNA spiked in. This rearrangement joins TRBV4-1 to TRBJ1-3; D remains unclear. CDR3 amino acids: CASSQGRNIRNTIYF. The CDR3 DNA reads TGTGCCAGCAGCCAAGGCAGAAATATTAGAAACACCATATATTTT.